One and the same sample provided the 18 T cell receptor beta chains below, sequenced in a study of regulatory T cells in long-lasting Graves disease. Noted time point: newly diagnosed GD, antithyroid drugs for less than 3 months. Construction of the TCR library relied on RNA isolated from PBMCs. The authors built TCR beta libraries using iRepertoire HTBI primers and Arm-PCR of CDR3 regions. Using its own MiXCR run on the multiplex PCR reads, TCRdb lists one record per CDR3 protein. This table has roughly 400,000 distinct CDR3 sequences, about 15% appearing once. In addition, the sample was reused for a study of T cells in Graves' hyperthyroidism and ophthalmopathy.

The starting material was peripheral blood mononuclear cells (PBMCs), obtained at new diagnosis, from a patient treated with antithyroid drugs. The receptors stem from a young woman with Graves disease.

There are a few counts of this clonotype. One end of the junction varies from germline; a read error may be responsible. The rearrangement links TRBV7-2 to TRBJ2-2; 12 bases fit TRBD1. Germline-derived CDR1 and CDR2 are SGHTA and FQGNSA. This CDR3 region has 16 residues. The CDR3 sequence: CASSSRDRGRTEELFF. In DNA, the CDR3 is TGTGCCAGCAGCTCCCGGGACAGGGGGCGCACCGAGGAGCTGTTTTTT.

This clonotype has at least ten counts. This sequence joins TRBV5-1 and TRBJ2-1; D not resolved. Germline V lookup: CDR1 SGHRS, CDR2 YFSETQ. This CDR3 spans 14 amino acids. Trimming stripped 2 bases from V and 1 base from J, with 7 bases between. The CDR3 nucleotides read TGCGCCAGCAGCTTTACCCGGTCCTACAATGAGCAGTTCTTC. It specifies CASSFTRSYNEQFF.

This clonotype has ten or more counts. The V gene is TRBV20-1, the J gene TRBJ2-3; 7 positions agree with TRBD2. Germline CDR1 and CDR2: DFQATT and SNEGSKA (reference sequence). V was clipped by 0 bases and J by 6 bases; unmatched bases: 6. The CDR3 has 14 amino acids. The CDR3: CSARESGNGDTQYF. The CDR3 DNA is TGCAGTGCTAGAGAGAGCGGGAACGGGGATACGCAGTATTTT.

This clonotype has just a few counts. This chain uses TRBV4-3 with TRBJ2-3, with TRBD2 matching 7 bases. V dropped 0 bases and J dropped 4; count of bases not matched to a gene: 4. The CDR3 runs 15 residues. Germline CDR1 is LGHNA and CDR2 is YSLEER. Here the CDR3 reads CASSQDTGRADTQYF. In DNA form, the CDR3 reads TGCGCCAGCAGCCAAGATACGGGGAGGGCAGATACGCAGTATTTT.

This clonotype has ten or more counts. The J gene is TRBJ1-2, the V gene TRBV29-1; D is unresolved. The V end lost 1 base, the J end lost 6 bases, and 12 bases lay between the germline ends. The CDR3 extends over 13 amino acids. CDR1 and CDR2 from the germline V gene are SQVTM and ANQGSEA. The CDR3 reads CSVEGEAGDGYTF. The CDR3 DNA sequence: TGCAGCGTTGAAGGGGAGGCCGGGGATGGCTACACCTTC.

The table lists this clonotype with many counts. This chain joins TRBV2 and TRBJ2-1; weak D call: TRBD2 (6 bases). This CDR3 has 16 amino acids. With 1 base removed from V and 5 bases from J, the gap between germline ends came to 15 bases. Germline V gene sequence: CDR1 SNHLY, CDR2 FYNNEI. This CDR3 reads CASSEDAGKPHNEQFF. In DNA form, the CDR3 reads TGTGCCAGCAGTGAAGATGCGGGAAAACCCCACAATGAGCAGTTCTTC.

This chain uses TRBV10-3 with TRBJ2-2, with D possibly matching TRBD1 (5 bases). Germline V gene sequence: CDR1 ENHRY, CDR2 SYGVKD. The V end was cut by 6 bases, the J end by 5 bases, with 16 bases between. The CDR3 loop spans 15 amino acids. This CDR3 is CAISQGSRLTGELFF. The DNA for the CDR3 is TGTGCCATCAGCCAGGGTTCCAGATTGACCGGGGAGCTGTTTTTT.

V is TRBV12-3 or TRBV12-4 and J is TRBJ1-5; TRBD1 is a possible D gene (5 bases). CDR3 length: 14 residues. V dropped 5 bases and J dropped 5 bases, with 13 bases sitting between them. CDR3 nucleotide sequence: TGTGCCAGCAGTCCCAGATGGGGGGATCAGCCCCAGCATTTT. Translated, it gives CASSPRWGDQPQHF.

This clonotype has at least ten counts. This chain connects TRBV6-1 to TRBJ2-3; TRBD2 agrees at 8 bases. This CDR3 contains 15 residues. CDR1 and CDR2 (germline): MNHNS, SASEGT. Unmatched junction bases numbered 8, after V lost 3 bases and J lost 6 bases. The CDR3 region has the DNA TGTGCCAGCAGTGATCAGGCGGGAGGAAGGGATACGCAGTATTTT. Translating gives CASSDQAGGRDTQYF.

V is TRBV7-9 and J is TRBJ1-1; a weak D match, TRBD1 (5 bases). The length of the CDR3 is 12 residues. Germline lookup yields CDR1 SEHNR and CDR2 FQNEAQ (reference sequence). The V end was cut by 8 bases, the J end by 0 bases, with 7 bases between. CDR3 loop: CASDRLNTEAFF. The CDR3 nucleotides are TGTGCCAGCGACAGACTGAACACTGAAGCTTTCTTT.

This clonotype was seen ten or more times. V and J are TRBV2 and TRBJ1-1; D is undetermined. The length of the CDR3 is 14 residues. V gave up 5 bases and J gave up 1 base, with 11 bases separating them. CDR1 and CDR2 (germline): SNHLY, FYNNEI. The CDR3 region has the DNA TGTGCCAGCAGTAGGGTGGTCCCGAACACTGAAGCTTTCTTT. This gives the protein CASSRVVPNTEAFF.

The table lists this clonotype with many counts. The J gene is TRBJ2-7, the V gene TRBV15; D ambiguous. The CDR3 consists of 13 residues. CDR1 LNHNV and CDR2 YYDKDF come from the germline V gene (reference sequence). With 0 bases removed from V and 3 bases from J, the gap between germline ends came to 6 bases. CDR3 sequence (DNA): TGTGCCACCAGCAGAGATGTAGACTACGAGCAGTACTTC. Translation gives CATSRDVDYEQYF.

This clonotype was seen only a few times. The genes are TRBV6-1 and TRBJ1-5; D not certain. Germline V gene data show CDR1 as MNHNS and CDR2 as SASEGT. V gave up 5 bases and J gave up 5 bases, with 19 bases separating them. The CDR3 runs to 16 residues. CDR3 loop: CASSRESGSNHQPQHF. Here the CDR3 DNA reads TGTGCCAGCAGTAGGGAGTCGGGAAGTAACCATCAGCCCCAGCATTTT.

The gene calls are TRBV10-2 and TRBJ2-7; TRBD2 agrees at 8 bases. The V gene end was trimmed by 9 bases and the J gene end by 4 bases; junction bases not matched to a gene: 5. The CDR3 is 12 amino acids. In germline, CDR1 is WSHSY, CDR2 SAAADI. CDR3 DNA sequence: TGCGCCAGTAGACTAGCGTTATACGAGCAGTACTTC. Encoded protein: CASRLALYEQYF.

The chain joins TRBV27 to TRBJ2-1; 7 bases align to TRBD2. This CDR3 is built from 15 residues. Per the germline V gene, CDR1 is MNHEY and CDR2 is SMNVEV (reference sequence). Trimming cost V 10 bases and J 4 bases; bases outside gene matches: 13. Written as DNA, the CDR3 is TGTGCCAACAGCCCCGGGACTACCCCTTACAATGAGCAGTTCTTC. As protein: CANSPGTTPYNEQFF.

This clonotype came up many times. The genes are TRBV4-3 and TRBJ1-1; no clear D. Trimming took off 1 base at V and 11 bases at J, with 8 bases between the two ends. CDR1 and CDR2 from the germline V gene are LGHNA and YSLEER. The CDR3 covers 11 residues. DNA for the CDR3: TGCGCCAGCAGCCAAGGGGAGAACGCTTTCTTT. Its translation: CASSQGENAFF.

The sample holds many counts of this clonotype. This chain connects TRBV6-1 to TRBJ2-3; 11 nucleotides line up with TRBD2. Germline V gene sequence: CDR1 MNHNS, CDR2 SASEGT. The CDR3 has 16 residues. V was pared by 6 bases and J by 9 bases, with 14 bases of the junction left unmatched. CDR3 sequence: CASSSGTSGFQGTQYF. CDR3 nucleotide sequence: TGTGCCAGCAGCTCCGGGACTAGCGGCTTCCAAGGAACGCAGTATTTT.

This clonotype was seen at least ten times. One junction end does not reproduce the germline sequence, and a read error may be involved. The J gene is TRBJ2-7, the V gene TRBV7-9; TRBD2 agrees at 8 bases. Germline V gene data show CDR1 as SEHNR and CDR2 as FQNEAQ (reference sequence). This CDR3 contains 12 residues. In DNA, the CDR3 is TGCGCAAGCGGGGGCGGGTCGTACGAGCAGTACTTC. It is translated as CASGGGSYEQYF.